What follows are 19 T cell receptor beta chains derived from one specimen sequenced in a study of T cell clonality in common variable immunodeficiency. TCRdb's table, derived via immunoSEQ multiplex PCR, lists solely in-frame clones and lacks some. The repertoire yields 25,000 to 35,000 clones, none seen only once; the top ten contain under 4.5%. Sequencing was performed on peripheral blood mononuclear cells. These receptors were collected from a person between 18 and 75 years old in good health.

This clone was seen at least ten times. CDR3 loop: CSVDGSRQTQYF. The CDR3 bases that were read are TGCAGCGTTGATGGTAGCAGACAGACC. This chain joins TRBV29-1 and TRBJ2-5; D is uncertain. From the germline J gene comes the end of the CDR3, since the read stops 3 residues before it. The CDR3 is 12 amino acids. V lost 3 bases, J lost 6 bases, and 11 bases lay in between. Germline CDR1 reads SQVTM; CDR2 reads ANQGSEA.

This clone was found many times. The read is 3 residues too short to cover the CDR3 end, so that end is filled in from the germline J gene. The V call is TRBV19, the J call TRBJ2-1, with TRBD2 matching 7 bases. CDR3 length equals 14 residues. V trimming: 5 bases; J trimming: 2 bases; junction bases outside the gene matches: 3. The germline CDR1 and CDR2 sequences are LNHDA and SQIVND (reference sequence). This CDR3 is CASSLGGAYNEQFF. The sequenced part of the CDR3 DNA is TGTGCCAGTAGTTTGGGGGGGGCCTACAATGAG. The variable domain in full, with the rest retrieved from reference TRBV19 and TRBJ2-1, is DGGITQSPKYLFRKEGQNVTLSCEQNLNHDAMYWYRQDPGQGLRLIYYSQIVNDFQKGDIAEGYSVSREKKESFPLTVTSAQKNPTAFYLCASSLGGAYNEQFFGPGTRLTVL.

This clone was detected many times. The read stops 3 residues short of the end of the CDR3; the missing end is completed from the germline J gene. The rearrangement joins TRBV4-2 to TRBJ2-5; D remains unclear. This CDR3 is built from 16 residues. Germline CDR1 LGHNA, CDR2 YNFKEQ. V was cut by 0 bases and J by 5 bases, with 16 bases left in between. The sequenced CDR3 bases are TGTGCCAGCAGCCAAGAGGTCAGAACGATCAGGGAGACC. Its translation is CASSQEVRTIRET. The CDR3 in its entirety is CASSQEVRTIRETQYF.

This clone has only a few counts. The read comes to an end 3 residues before the CDR3 does, leaving the germline J gene to fill in the end. The genes are TRBV18 and TRBJ1-1, with 8 bases aligning to TRBD1. Looked up from germline, CDR1 is KGHSH and CDR2 is LQKENI. The CDR3 consists of 15 residues. This CDR3 is CASSPESGGNQPAFF. The sequenced CDR3 bases are TGTGCCAGCTCACCAGAATCAGGGGGCAATCAGCCC. Full variable domain (outside the CDR3, taken from reference TRBV18 and TRBJ1-1): NAGVMQNPRHLVRRRGQEARLRCSPMKGHSHVYWYRQLPEEGLKFMVYLQKENIIDESGMPKERFSAEFPKEGPSILRIQQVVRGDSAAYFCASSPESGGNQPAFFGQGTRLTVV.

This clone was recorded many times. The read finishes 3 residues shy of the CDR3 end, and the germline J gene is used to complete it. The genes are TRBV29-1 and TRBJ2-2; 9 nucleotides line up with TRBD1. The V segment lost 7 bases and the J segment 3 bases; nucleotides outside the gene matches: 3. The CDR3 consists of 13 residues. Germline V CDR1 and CDR2: SQVTM, ANQGSEA. Incomplete CDR3 DNA: TGCAGCGGACAGGGGGAGGACACCGGGGAG. This codes for CSGQGEDTGE. The entire CDR3 protein reads CSGQGEDTGELFF.

This clone was picked up many times. Read sequence stops 3 residues before the CDR3 end, and the germline J gene provides the missing end. V and J are TRBV20-1 and TRBJ1-2, with a tentative D call TRBD1 (6 bases). This CDR3 is 14 amino acids long. The germline V and J ends were trimmed by 0 bases and 2 bases, with 10 bases remaining between them. Germline lookup yields CDR1 DFQATT and CDR2 SNEGSKA (reference sequence). CDR3 region: CSAREPGQNYGYTF. Incomplete CDR3 DNA: TGCAGTGCTAGAGAGCCTGGACAGAACTATGGC.

This clone was found many times. The sequence runs out 3 residues before the end of the CDR3; the remainder is reconstructed from the germline J gene. The chain couples TRBV7-9 to TRBJ1-1; D not resolved. CDR1 SEHNR and CDR2 FQNEAQ come from the germline V gene (reference sequence). V was shortened by 6 bases and J by 1 base, with 9 bases between the two germline ends. The CDR3 runs 13 residues. CDR3 residues: CASSPNGNTEAFF. The CDR3 bases that were read are TGTGCCAGCAGTCCTAACGGGAACACTGAA.

This clone has ten or more counts. With the read ending 3 residues before the CDR3 end, the germline J gene is used to fill in that end. The chain has TRBV20-1 and TRBJ2-3, with 12 bases that match TRBD2. Germline V gene data show CDR1 as DFQATT and CDR2 as SNEGSKA (reference sequence). The CDR3 has 17 amino acids. Partial CDR3 DNA: TGCAGTGCTAGCGGGGGGTCTAGCGGGGGGGCCAGGGAGACG. This sequence encodes CSASGGSSGGARET. The entire CDR3 reads CSASGGSSGGARETQYF.

This clone has ten or more counts. The read is 3 residues too short to cover the CDR3 end, so that end is filled in from the germline J gene. The V call is TRBV28, the J call TRBJ2-5; D is perhaps TRBD2 (7 bases). Germline lookup yields CDR1 MDHEN and CDR2 SYDVKM. The CDR3 totals 15 residues. The V end was cut by 5 bases, the J end by 5 bases, with 18 bases between. The sequenced CDR3 bases are TGTGCCAGCAGTGGGGTAGGGGGGGGGTCGGAGACC. Encoded protein: CASSGVGGGSET. The complete CDR3 protein is CASSGVGGGSETQYF.

This clone appeared many times. The sequence runs out 3 residues before the end of the CDR3; the remainder is reconstructed from the germline J gene. Within the sample, other DNA sequences also encode this same CDR3. The chain couples TRBV5-4 to TRBJ1-2; the match to TRBD1 covers 11 bases. The CDR3 spans 15 residues. The V segment lost 4 bases and the J segment 2 bases; nucleotides outside the gene matches: 4. CDR1 and CDR2 from the germline V gene are SGHNT and YYREEE (reference sequence). The CDR3: CASSPGQGANYGYTF. The CDR3 DNA, read in part, is TGTGCCAGCAGCCCTGGACAGGGGGCGAACTATGGC.

This clone was detected many times. The CDR3 extends 3 residues past the end of the read, so its final part is completed from the germline J gene. The rearrangement links TRBV7-9 to TRBJ2-5, with 9 bases fitting TRBD2. CDR3 size: 14 residues. From germline, CDR1 is SEHNR and CDR2 FQNEAQ (reference sequence). V dropped 5 bases and J dropped 4; count of bases not matched to a gene: 5. Partial CDR3 DNA: TGTGCCAGCAGCCAAGGACTAGCGCGAGAGACC. It encodes CASSQGLARET. The CDR3 as a whole reads CASSQGLARETQYF.

At least ten counts were recorded for this clone. The read falls 3 residues short of the CDR3 end, and the missing part is taken from the germline J gene. The chain has TRBV20-1 and TRBJ1-1, with 8 nucleotides matching TRBD1. Germline V gene sequence: CDR1 DFQATT, CDR2 SNEGSKA (reference sequence). The CDR3 is 14 residues long. V gave up 5 bases and J gave up 3 bases; unmatched junction bases: 8. Partial CDR3 DNA: TGCAGTGCTGGGGGAGGACAGGGATACACTGAA. This encodes CSAGGGQGYTE. The whole CDR3 sequence reads CSAGGGQGYTEAFF.

Remarks on this clone: The DNA ends 3 residues before the CDR3 does, and the rest of the CDR3 is filled in from the germline J gene. The chain recombines TRBV2 with TRBJ1-2; no clear D gene. Germline loops: CDR1 SNHLY, CDR2 FYNNEI. CDR3 length equals 15 residues. The DNA read from the CDR3 is TGTGCCATCCCGACCTCCCCGGGGAACACAGATACC. It codes for CAIPTSPGNTDT. The whole CDR3 region reads CAIPTSPGNTDTYTF.

This clone has at least ten counts. Read sequence stops 3 residues before the CDR3 end, and the germline J gene provides the missing end. The rearrangement links TRBV18 to TRBJ2-1, with D possibly matching TRBD2 (7 bases). With 3 bases removed from V and 3 bases from J, the gap between germline ends came to 15 bases. Per the germline V gene, CDR1 is KGHSH and CDR2 is LQKENI. This CDR3 spans 16 amino acids. The CDR3 DNA, read in part, is TGTGCCAGCTCACCCACTGGGGGGGCAAGCTACAATGAG. Its protein product is CASSPTGGASYNE. The entire CDR3 protein reads CASSPTGGASYNEQFF.

At least ten counts were recorded for this clone. With the read ending 3 residues before the CDR3 end, the germline J gene is used to fill in that end. The genes are TRBV9 and TRBJ1-2; maybe TRBD1 (6 bases). V lost 0 bases to trimming and J lost 3 bases, with 6 bases between them. This CDR3 is 13 amino acids long. Germline CDR1 and CDR2: SGDLS and YYNGEE. The covered CDR3 bases are TGTGCCAGCAGCGTAGGGGGGCACTATGGC. Translation: CASSVGGHYG. The complete CDR3 reads CASSVGGHYGYTF.

The sample holds many counts of this clone. The read halts 3 residues ahead of the CDR3 end, with the missing end drawn from the germline J gene. The rearrangement uses TRBV11-2 and TRBJ2-1; 7 nucleotides match TRBD2. Looked up from germline, CDR1 is SGHAT and CDR2 is FQNNGV. The length of the CDR3 is 13 residues. The ends lost 7 bases at V and 9 bases at J; junction bases unmatched: 9. The part of the CDR3 DNA that was read is TGTGCCAGCACCCAGATTCCGGGGGGTGAG. It yields the protein CASTQIPGGE. The entire CDR3 protein reads CASTQIPGGEQFF.

This clone has more than one count but fewer than ten. The read falls 3 residues short of the CDR3 end, and the missing part is taken from the germline J gene. The identical CDR3 is also encoded by other nucleotide sequences in the sample. The J gene is TRBJ2-3, the V gene TRBV30; 8 bases fit TRBD2. The CDR3 is made up of 18 amino acids. The germline CDR1 and CDR2 sequences are GTSNPN and SVGIG (reference sequence). Trimming removed 0 bases from V and 0 bases from J; junction bases left unmatched: 11. The covered CDR3 bases are TGTGCCTGGAGTGTACAATGGGGGCGGGGGGCCAGCACAGATACG. Translated: CAWSVQWGRGASTDT. The complete CDR3 reads CAWSVQWGRGASTDTQYF.

Many counts were recorded for this clone. The CDR3 end lies 3 residues beyond the end of the read and is filled in from the germline J gene. The chain joins TRBV20-1 to TRBJ2-5; 8 positions agree with TRBD1. Germline V gene data show CDR1 as DFQATT and CDR2 as SNEGSKA (reference sequence). CDR3 size: 15 residues. The CDR3 is CSPRTGSGGQETQYF. CDR3 DNA (partial): TGCAGCCCAAGGACAGGGAGTGGAGGCCAAGAGACC.

There are many counts of this clone. Read sequence stops 3 residues before the CDR3 end, and the germline J gene provides the missing end. This chain connects TRBV9 to TRBJ2-3; D is perhaps TRBD1 (6 bases). The CDR3 length is 15 residues. The germline V gene encodes CDR1 SGDLS and CDR2 YYNGEE. The CDR3 DNA, read in part, is TGTGCCAGCAGCGTAGAGCCGGGACACAAAGAGACG. Its protein product is CASSVEPGHKET. The whole CDR3 sequence reads CASSVEPGHKETQYF.